This T cell receptor (beta chain) was found in a study of cytomegalovirus exposure and HLA in healthy donors. About the study: Findings of an earlier analysis included some 120 million unique TCR beta sequences from roughly 200 million T cells.

Use of 60 Vbeta and 13 Jbeta primers characterized the PCR. As handled by the study authors: In a later analysis, about 9.9 million of around 75 million unique beta chains occurred in at least two donors. Repertoires were generated with immunoSEQ multiplex PCR, while TCRdb's copy carries only in-frame clones and drops some. V, J and clone size reflect that table, while D and trimming were determined from the DNA. The listing contains about 200,000 clones. This CDR3 comprises 13 residues. Trimming left V 3 bases short and J 8 bases short, with 11 bases between. Germline CDR1 MDHEN, CDR2 SYDVKM. On this clone: Its antigen is not identified.

Study-level points and caveats: TCR beta sequences reportedly predicted most subjects' HLA-A and HLA-B alleles accurately.

This TCR derives from a girl aged 2-15 years in good health and CMV-seropositive. The chain carries TRBV28 and TRBJ1-5; D is uncertain. The sequenced sample consisted of PBMCs. The CDR3: CASSLATPKPQHF. For the CDR3, the DNA is TGTGCCAGCAGTTTGGCGACTCCCAAGCCCCAGCATTTT.